This TCR beta chain derives from a study of cytomegalovirus exposure and HLA in healthy donors. PCR was performed using 60 Vbeta and 13 Jbeta primers. Here immunoSEQ multiplex PCR was the method, and the copy in TCRdb shows in-frame clones only, minus some. The sample has 85,000 to 120,000 clones; about two thirds are singletons. Note on this clone: As yet, its antigen is unknown.

The V gene's germline CDR1 is SGHTA and CDR2 FQGNSA. This CDR3 has 15 residues. Trimming shortened V by 1 base and J by 0 bases, and 10 bases separated the two germline ends. Study observations and caveats: Reportedly, TCR beta sequences accurately predicted HLA-A and HLA-B alleles in most subjects. Published work reported that the classifier diagnosed cytomegalovirus status with high specificity and sensitivity. In an earlier analysis, about 87% or about 30%: the productive usage of most TCR beta V segments.

The chain joins TRBV7-2 to TRBJ2-7, with D possibly being TRBD2 (5 bases). The sample taken for sequencing was PBMCs. This clonotype was sampled from a boy aged 5-17 years in good health and CMV-seronegative. The CDR3, as DNA: TGTGCCAGCAGCTTAGTTCCGGGAAGCTCCTACGAGCAGTACTTC. Its translation: CASSLVPGSSYEQYF.